The clone carrying this T cell receptor (beta chain) was counted between two and nine times. Its antigen is unknown. The CDR3 ends on some other residue instead of the conserved phenylalanine or tryptophan, so this is likely a read error. The DNA is left out, because the CDR3 cannot be placed on it with certainty; the CDR3 is given as TCRdb lists it. Stable hyperthyroidism denotes an absence of ophthalmopathy throughout 18 months of follow-up. This sample was taken from a study of Graves' ophthalmopathy and Graves' hyperthyroidism. Study-wide points: Blood repertoires reportedly contained most expanded thyroid clonotypes above 0.001 frequency. In separating ophthalmopathy from stable hyperthyroidism, a 13-signature model achieved nearly 90% sensitivity and 65% to 84% specificity.

The authors amplified TCR beta CDR3 regions, and they did so from RNA transcripts for repertoire sequencing. A first-round RT-PCR used HTBI primers, followed by a second-round multiplex PCR. TCRdb reprocessed the multiplex PCR reads with MiXCR, giving one entry per CDR3 protein. The sample holds 620,000 or so distinct CDR3 sequences, about 20% seen once. The sequenced sample was peripheral blood. This sequence originates from a woman aged 18 to 35 with stable Graves' hyperthyroidism. Some clones in this sample may be carry-over from other donors' samples.

CDR3: CASSPPGRGIFS. The V and J genes are TRBV18 and TRBJ1-1; TRBD1, the table's D call, was not compared with the DNA. The CDR3 spans 12 amino acids, including both terminal residues. Germline V gene sequence: CDR1 KGHSH, CDR2 LQKENI.